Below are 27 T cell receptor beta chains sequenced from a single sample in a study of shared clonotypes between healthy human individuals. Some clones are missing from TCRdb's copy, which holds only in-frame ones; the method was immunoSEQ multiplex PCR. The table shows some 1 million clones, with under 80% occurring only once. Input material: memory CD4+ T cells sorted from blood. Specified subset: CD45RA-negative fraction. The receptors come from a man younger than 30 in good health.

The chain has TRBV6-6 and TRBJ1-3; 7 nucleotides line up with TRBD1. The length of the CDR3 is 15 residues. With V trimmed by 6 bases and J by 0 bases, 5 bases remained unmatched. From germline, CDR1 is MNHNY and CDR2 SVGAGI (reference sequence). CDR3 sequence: CASSYTGDSGNTIYF. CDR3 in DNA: TGTGCCAGCAGCTACACAGGGGACTCTGGAAACACCATATATTTT.

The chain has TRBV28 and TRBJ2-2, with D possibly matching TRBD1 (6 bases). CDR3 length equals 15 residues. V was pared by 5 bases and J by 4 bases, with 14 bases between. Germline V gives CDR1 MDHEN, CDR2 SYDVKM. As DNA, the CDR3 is TGTGCCAGCAGTATACAAGGACAGTCCACCGGGGAGCTGTTTTTT. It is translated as CASSIQGQSTGELFF.

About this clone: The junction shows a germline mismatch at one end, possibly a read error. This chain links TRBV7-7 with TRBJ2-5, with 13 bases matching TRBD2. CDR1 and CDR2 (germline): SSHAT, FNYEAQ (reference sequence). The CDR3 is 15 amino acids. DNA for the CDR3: TGTGCTAGCAGCACTAGCGGGGGGGCCCAAGAGACCCAGTACTTC. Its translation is CASSTSGGAQETQYF.

The CDR3 nucleotides read TGTGCCAGCAGCCAAGGGACAGGGGGCATCGAGCAGTACTTC. It codes for CASSQGTGGIEQYF. This chain connects TRBV11-2 to TRBJ2-7; 12 nucleotides align to TRBD1. Germline-derived CDR1 and CDR2 are SGHAT and FQNNGV. J gave up 6 bases and V 5 bases, and 5 bases lay outside the gene matches. This CDR3 has 14 amino acids.

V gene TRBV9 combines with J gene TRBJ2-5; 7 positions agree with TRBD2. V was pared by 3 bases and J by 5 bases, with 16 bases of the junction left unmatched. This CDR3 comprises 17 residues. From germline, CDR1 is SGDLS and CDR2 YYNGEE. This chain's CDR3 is CASSAGLGLVGTETQYF. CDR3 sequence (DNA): TGTGCCAGCAGCGCCGGCCTCGGACTAGTCGGGACGGAGACCCAGTACTTC.

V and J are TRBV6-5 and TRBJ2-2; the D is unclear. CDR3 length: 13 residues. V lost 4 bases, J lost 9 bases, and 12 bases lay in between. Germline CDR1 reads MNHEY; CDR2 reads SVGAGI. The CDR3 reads CASSSRLAWELFF. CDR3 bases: TGTGCCAGCAGTTCCCGCCTCGCGTGGGAGCTGTTTTTT.

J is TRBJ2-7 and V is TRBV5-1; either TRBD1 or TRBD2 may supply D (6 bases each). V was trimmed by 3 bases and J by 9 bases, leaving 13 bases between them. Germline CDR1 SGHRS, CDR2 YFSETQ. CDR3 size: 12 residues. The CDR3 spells CASSSGAKGQYF. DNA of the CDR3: TGCGCCAGCAGCTCGGGGGCGAAGGGGCAGTACTTC.

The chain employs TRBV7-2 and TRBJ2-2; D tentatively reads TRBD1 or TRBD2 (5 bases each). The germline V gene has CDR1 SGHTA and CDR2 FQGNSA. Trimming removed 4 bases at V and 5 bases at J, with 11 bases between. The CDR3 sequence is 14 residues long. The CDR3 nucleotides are TGTGCCAGCAGCTGGGGGTCTGGGACCGGGGAGCTGTTTTTT. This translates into CASSWGSGTGELFF.

The CDR3 loop is CASSLVIGGASNTGELFF. The DNA of the CDR3 is TGTGCCAGCAGCTTAGTAATAGGGGGCGCCTCAAATACCGGGGAGCTGTTTTTT. The chain employs TRBV7-2 and TRBJ2-2, with TRBD1 matching 7 bases. CDR3 length: 18 amino acids. Unmatched junction bases numbered 13, after V lost 1 base and J lost 5 bases. Germline CDR1 SGHTA, CDR2 FQGNSA.

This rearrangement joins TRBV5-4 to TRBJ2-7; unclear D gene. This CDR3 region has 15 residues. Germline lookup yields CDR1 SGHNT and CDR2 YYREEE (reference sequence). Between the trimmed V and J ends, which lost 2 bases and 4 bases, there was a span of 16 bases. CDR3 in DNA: TGTGCCAGCAGCTTATCGTCAGGCGGTAGTTACGAGCAGTACTTC. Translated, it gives CASSLSSGGSYEQYF.

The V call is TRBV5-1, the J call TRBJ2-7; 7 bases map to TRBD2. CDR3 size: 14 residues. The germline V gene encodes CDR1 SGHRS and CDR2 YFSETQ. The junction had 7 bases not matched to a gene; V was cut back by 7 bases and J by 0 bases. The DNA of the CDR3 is TGCGCCAGCGGGTTTAGCGGGTCCTCCTACGAGCAGTACTTC. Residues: CASGFSGSSYEQYF.

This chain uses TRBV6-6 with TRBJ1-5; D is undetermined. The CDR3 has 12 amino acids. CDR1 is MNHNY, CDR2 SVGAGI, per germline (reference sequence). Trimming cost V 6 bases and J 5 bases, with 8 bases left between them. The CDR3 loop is CASSKDYQPQHF. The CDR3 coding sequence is TGTGCCAGCAGCAAAGACTATCAGCCCCAGCATTTT.

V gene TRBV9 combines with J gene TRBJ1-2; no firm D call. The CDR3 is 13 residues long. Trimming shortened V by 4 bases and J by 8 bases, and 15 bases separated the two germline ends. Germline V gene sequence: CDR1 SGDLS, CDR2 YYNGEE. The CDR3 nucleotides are TGTGCCAGCAGCCCCCAGCAGGCCTGGGGCTACACCTTC. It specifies CASSPQQAWGYTF.

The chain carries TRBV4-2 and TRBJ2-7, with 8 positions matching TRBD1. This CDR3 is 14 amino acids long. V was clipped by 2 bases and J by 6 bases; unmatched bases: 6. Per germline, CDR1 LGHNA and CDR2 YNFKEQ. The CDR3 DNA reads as TGTGCCAGCAGCCAAAAGCTCCAGGGGGCCGAGCAGTACTTC. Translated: CASSQKLQGAEQYF.

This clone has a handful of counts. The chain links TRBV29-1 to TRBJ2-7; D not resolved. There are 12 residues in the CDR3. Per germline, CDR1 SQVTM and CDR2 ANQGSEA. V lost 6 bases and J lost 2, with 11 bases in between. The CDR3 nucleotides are TGCAGCGTCATCGACCAGGCCTACGAGCAGTACTTC. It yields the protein CSVIDQAYEQYF.

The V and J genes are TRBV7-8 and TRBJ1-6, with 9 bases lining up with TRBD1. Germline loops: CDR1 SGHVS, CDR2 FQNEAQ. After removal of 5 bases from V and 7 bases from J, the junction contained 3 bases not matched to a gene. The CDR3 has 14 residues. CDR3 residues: CASSPGQGNSPLHF. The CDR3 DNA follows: TGTGCCAGCAGCCCTGGACAGGGGAATTCACCCCTCCACTTT.

The CDR3 bases are TGTGCCAGCAGCGCGACTAGCGGGGGAACAGATACGCAGTATTTT. Translating gives CASSATSGGTDTQYF. The V gene is TRBV9, the J gene TRBJ2-3; TRBD2 matches 12 bases. Looked up from germline, CDR1 is SGDLS and CDR2 is YYNGEE. V gave up 3 bases and J gave up 3 bases; unmatched junction bases: 2. The length of the CDR3 is 15 residues.

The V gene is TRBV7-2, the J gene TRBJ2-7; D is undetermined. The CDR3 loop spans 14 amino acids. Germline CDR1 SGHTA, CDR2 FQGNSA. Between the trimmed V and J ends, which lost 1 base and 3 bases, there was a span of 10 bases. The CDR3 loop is CASSLEASNYEQYF. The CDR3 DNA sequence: TGTGCCAGCAGCTTAGAGGCCAGCAACTACGAGCAGTACTTC. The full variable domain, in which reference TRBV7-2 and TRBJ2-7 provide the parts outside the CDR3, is GAGVSQSPSNKVTEKGKDVELRCDPISGHTALYWYRQSLGQGLEFLIYFQGNSAPDKSGLPSDRFSAERTGGSVSTLTIQRTQQEDSAVYLCASSLEASNYEQYFGPGTRLTVT.

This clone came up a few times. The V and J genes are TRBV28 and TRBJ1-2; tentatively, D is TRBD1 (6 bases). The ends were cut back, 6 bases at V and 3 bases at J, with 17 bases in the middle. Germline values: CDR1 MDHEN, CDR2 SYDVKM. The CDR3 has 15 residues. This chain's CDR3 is CASRSGQWGYYGYTF. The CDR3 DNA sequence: TGTGCCAGCAGATCGGGACAATGGGGGTACTATGGCTACACCTTC.

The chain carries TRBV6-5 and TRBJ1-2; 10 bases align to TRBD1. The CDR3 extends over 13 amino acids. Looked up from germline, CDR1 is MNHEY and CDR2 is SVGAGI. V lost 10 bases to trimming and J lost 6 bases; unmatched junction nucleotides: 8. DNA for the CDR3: TGTGCCACCCAGAGGGGACAGGGGCATGGCTACACCTTC. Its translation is CATQRGQGHGYTF.

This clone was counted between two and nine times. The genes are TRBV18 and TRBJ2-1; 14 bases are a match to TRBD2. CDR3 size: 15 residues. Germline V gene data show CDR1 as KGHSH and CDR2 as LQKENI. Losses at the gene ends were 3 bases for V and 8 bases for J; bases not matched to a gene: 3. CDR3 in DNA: TGTGCCAGCTCACCGGGACTAGCGGGAGCCTATGAGCAGTTCTTC. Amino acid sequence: CASSPGLAGAYEQFF.

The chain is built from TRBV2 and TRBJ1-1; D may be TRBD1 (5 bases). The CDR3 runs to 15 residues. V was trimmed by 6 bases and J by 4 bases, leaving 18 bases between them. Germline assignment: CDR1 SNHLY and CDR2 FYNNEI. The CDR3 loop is CASSPGTGKTTEAFF. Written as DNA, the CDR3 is TGTGCCAGCAGCCCCGGGACTGGGAAGACCACTGAAGCTTTCTTT.

CDR3 sequence reads: CAISESIPLEAFF. The CDR3 DNA reads TGTGCCATCAGTGAGTCAATACCCCTTGAAGCTTTCTTT. The rearrangement joins TRBV10-3 to TRBJ1-1; D remains unclear. Germline-derived CDR1 and CDR2 are ENHRY and SYGVKD. CDR3 length equals 13 residues. Trimming took 0 bases from V and 7 from J, leaving 9 bases between them.

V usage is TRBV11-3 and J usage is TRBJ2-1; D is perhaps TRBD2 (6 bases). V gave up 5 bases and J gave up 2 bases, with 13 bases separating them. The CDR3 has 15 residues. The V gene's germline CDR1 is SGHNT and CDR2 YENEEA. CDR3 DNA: TGTGCCAGCAGCCCGTCTCGCGGGACCTACAATGAGCAGTTCTTC. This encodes CASSPSRGTYNEQFF.

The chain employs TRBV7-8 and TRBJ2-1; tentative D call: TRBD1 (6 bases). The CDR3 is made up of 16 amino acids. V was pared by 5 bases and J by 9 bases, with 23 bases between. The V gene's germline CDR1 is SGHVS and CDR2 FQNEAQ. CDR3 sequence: CASSPQLWGEGVEQFF. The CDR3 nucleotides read TGTGCCAGCAGCCCCCAGTTATGGGGCGAGGGGGTTGAGCAGTTCTTC.

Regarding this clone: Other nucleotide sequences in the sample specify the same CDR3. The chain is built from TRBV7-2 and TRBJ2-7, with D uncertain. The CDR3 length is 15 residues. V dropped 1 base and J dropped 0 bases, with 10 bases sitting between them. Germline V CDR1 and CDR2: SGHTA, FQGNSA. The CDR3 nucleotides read TGTGCCAGCAGCTTAGTAGGCAGGAGCTCCTACGAGCAGTACTTC. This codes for CASSLVGRSSYEQYF.

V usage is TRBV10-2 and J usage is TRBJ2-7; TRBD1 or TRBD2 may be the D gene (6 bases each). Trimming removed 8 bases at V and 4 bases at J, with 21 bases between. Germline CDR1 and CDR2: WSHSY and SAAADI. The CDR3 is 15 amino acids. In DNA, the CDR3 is TGCGCCAGCGGTTCCGGGGGACAAAAGTCATACGAGCAGTACTTC. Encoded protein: CASGSGGQKSYEQYF.